This entry lists 4 T cell receptor beta chains sequenced from one sample in a study of identical twins. Each CDR3 protein is one row after TCRdb ran MiXCR on the 5' RACE reads. The sample lists 200,000 to 250,000 distinct CDR3 sequences, about 7.5% occurring once. These data were also filed under a second study, of yellow fever vaccine responses in identical twins.

Sequenced material: memory (CD45RO+) T cells sorted from blood. These receptors all come from a woman younger than 30 in good health.

This clonotype was detected ten times or more. The chain has TRBV12-3 or TRBV12-4 and TRBJ2-1; 12 positions agree with TRBD2. The CDR3 covers 14 residues. The V segment lost 5 bases and the J segment 8 bases; nucleotides outside the gene matches: 4. CDR3 residues: CASSGGTSGYEQFF. The DNA of the CDR3 is TGTGCCAGCAGTGGGGGGACTAGCGGGTATGAGCAGTTCTTC.

The chain employs TRBV28 and TRBJ2-7; 10 bases agree with TRBD2. There are 15 residues in the CDR3. Germline V lookup: CDR1 MDHEN, CDR2 SYDVKM. J lost 4 bases, V lost 5 bases, and 8 bases had no gene match. CDR3 amino acids: CASSTSGRAGYEQYF. As DNA, the CDR3 is TGTGCCAGCAGTACGAGCGGGAGGGCCGGTTACGAGCAGTACTTC. The variable domain in full, with the rest retrieved from reference TRBV28 and TRBJ2-7, is DVKVTQSSRYLVKRTGEKVFLECVQDMDHENMFWYRQDPGLGLRLIYFSYDVKMKEKGDIPEGYSVSREKKERFSLILESASTNQTSMYLCASSTSGRAGYEQYFGPGTRLTVT.

This chain connects TRBV5-5 to TRBJ2-5, with 9 nucleotides matching TRBD1. CDR3 length: 16 amino acids. Per germline, CDR1 SGHKS and CDR2 YYEKEE (reference sequence). Germline trimming cut 4 bases from V and 5 bases from J; bases unmatched to any gene: 12. The CDR3 DNA reads TGTGCCAGCAGCCCGGTCGCGGGACAGGGACTGGAGACCCAGTACTTC. It encodes CASSPVAGQGLETQYF.

The table lists this clonotype with many counts. The CDR3 DNA reads as TGCAGCATCACAGGGAGGGGGGACCAAGAGACCCAGTACTTC. As protein: CSITGRGDQETQYF. V and J are TRBV29-1 and TRBJ2-5, with D tentatively TRBD2 (7 bases). The ends were cut back, 8 bases at V and 0 bases at J, with 16 bases in the middle. The germline V gene encodes CDR1 SQVTM and CDR2 ANQGSEA. This CDR3 has 14 amino acids.